These 26 T cell receptor beta chains were all obtained from the same sample, sequenced in a study of T-cell memory formation after mild COVID-19. From the 5' RACE reads, TCRdb called clonotypes with MiXCR, one entry per CDR3 protein. The sample lists about 81,000 distinct CDR3 sequences, 20% to 30% occurring once. Sample: PBMCs or a T cell subset sorted from them (not recorded which). These receptors all come from a man between 18 and 29 years old who had mild COVID-19 (a few samples of this study predate the infection). Cell type and time point are not known.

This clonotype was seen a handful of times. The rearrangement joins TRBV7-9 to TRBJ2-7; 7 nucleotides line up with TRBD1. Per the germline V gene, CDR1 is SEHNR and CDR2 is FQNEAQ (reference sequence). V lost 5 bases, J lost 5 bases, and 9 bases stayed unmatched. The CDR3 extends over 14 amino acids. The CDR3 sequence is CASSQGQVPHEQYF. CDR3 DNA: TGTGCCAGCAGCCAAGGACAGGTTCCGCACGAGCAGTACTTC.

The chain employs TRBV11-2 and TRBJ2-3; TRBD2 matches at 8 bases. The CDR3 runs 14 residues. V was clipped by 1 base and J by 6 bases; unmatched bases: 3. Looked up from germline, CDR1 is SGHAT and CDR2 is FQNNGV. CDR3 DNA sequence: TGTGCCAGCAGCTTAGTCGGGGGGGCGGATACGCAGTATTTT. Translated: CASSLVGGADTQYF.

The chain employs TRBV14 and TRBJ2-3; a possible D gene is TRBD1 (6 bases). This CDR3 comprises 16 residues. The germline V gene has CDR1 SGHDN and CDR2 FVKESK. Trimming pared 5 bases from V and 1 base from J, leaving 16 bases between. The CDR3 DNA reads as TGTGCCAGCAGCTCGAGAACAGGGTTGCGCACAGATACGCAGTATTTT. Encoded protein: CASSSRTGLRTDTQYF.

The J gene is TRBJ1-4, the V gene TRBV10-3, with 9 bases aligning to TRBD1. This CDR3 region has 12 residues. CDR1 and CDR2 (germline): ENHRY, SYGVKD. Losses at the gene ends were 8 bases for V and 8 bases for J; bases not matched to a gene: 3. The chain's CDR3 is CAIRDREEKLFF. Here the CDR3 DNA reads TGTGCCATCCGGGACAGGGAGGAAAAACTGTTTTTT.

The gene calls are TRBV4-2 and TRBJ2-7; D might be TRBD1 (5 bases). Trimming left V 0 bases short and J 2 bases short, with 11 bases between. CDR1 is LGHNA and CDR2 is YNFKEQ in the germline V gene. The CDR3 sequence is 15 residues long. The CDR3: CASSQEKGLAYEQYF. Here the CDR3 DNA reads TGTGCCAGCAGCCAAGAAAAGGGGTTAGCCTACGAGCAGTACTTC.

The CDR3 reads CASSPIGGAHNEQFF. CDR3 bases: TGTGCCAGCAGTCCCATCGGGGGGGCCCACAATGAGCAGTTCTTC. The genes are TRBV27 and TRBJ2-1; 8 nucleotides align to TRBD2. Germline V gene data show CDR1 as MNHEY and CDR2 as SMNVEV (reference sequence). CDR3 length: 15 residues. J was trimmed by 5 bases and V by 5 bases; bases with no gene match: 8.

A few counts support this clonotype. The chain combines TRBV15 with TRBJ1-1; possibly TRBD1 for D (6 bases). The germline V gene encodes CDR1 LNHNV and CDR2 YYDKDF (reference sequence). V lost 3 bases and J lost 7, with 12 bases in between. This CDR3 has 13 residues. CDR3 nucleotides: TGTGCCACCAGCAGGGAATGGGACATTGAAGCTTTCTTT. Protein sequence: CATSREWDIEAFF.

This clonotype has only a few counts. The chain carries TRBV25-1 and TRBJ2-7; TRBD1 agrees at 9 bases. This CDR3 spans 12 amino acids. Per germline, CDR1 MGHDK and CDR2 SYGVNS. Trimming at V came to 6 bases and at J to 6 bases, leaving 3 bases not matched to a gene. The CDR3 loop is CASRGQGSEQYF. CDR3 DNA sequence: TGTGCCAGCAGGGGACAGGGCTCCGAGCAGTACTTC.

The rearrangement joins TRBV15 to TRBJ2-3, with 8 positions matching TRBD2. Looked up from germline, CDR1 is LNHNV and CDR2 is YYDKDF (reference sequence). Losses at the gene ends were 0 bases for V and 1 base for J; bases not matched to a gene: 0. This CDR3 is built from 15 residues. Here the CDR3 DNA reads TGTGCCACCAGCAGAGAGCGGGGGGGCACAGATACGCAGTATTTT. Translated, it gives CATSRERGGTDTQYF.

This clonotype was seen a single time. J is TRBJ2-7 and V is TRBV7-2; the D gene is possibly TRBD2 (6 bases). Trimming shortened V by 5 bases and J by 6 bases, and 20 bases separated the two germline ends. The germline V gene has CDR1 SGHTA and CDR2 FQGNSA. CDR3 size: 15 residues. In nucleotides, the CDR3 is TGTGCCAGCAGCAACCGGGACTCCCCGGGCTCCGAGCAGTACTTC. Protein product: CASSNRDSPGSEQYF.

V usage is TRBV10-3 and J usage is TRBJ2-3; D tentatively fits TRBD1 or TRBD2 (6 bases each). The ends were cut back, 8 bases at V and 2 bases at J, with 11 bases in the middle. The CDR3 loop spans 13 amino acids. CDR1 is ENHRY, CDR2 SYGVKD, per germline. This chain's CDR3 is CAILGGPTDTQYF. CDR3 bases: TGTGCCATCCTGGGGGGCCCCACAGATACGCAGTATTTT.

This clonotype was counted many times. This chain joins TRBV7-2 and TRBJ1-2; D perhaps matches TRBD1 (5 bases). From germline, CDR1 is SGHTA and CDR2 FQGNSA. There are 16 residues in the CDR3. V was pared by 5 bases and J by 0 bases, with 16 bases between. In DNA form, the CDR3 reads TGTGCCAGCAGCCCCCCTTGGGGCTCGACTAACTATGGCTACACCTTC. Encoded protein: CASSPPWGSTNYGYTF.

The V call is TRBV4-1, the J call TRBJ1-1; D unresolved. The CDR3 loop spans 13 amino acids. V was shortened by 6 bases and J by 1 base, with 9 bases between the two germline ends. Germline assignment: CDR1 MGHRA and CDR2 YSYEKL. The chain's CDR3 is CASRKAGNTEAFF. The CDR3 nucleotides read TGCGCCAGCAGAAAGGCAGGGAACACTGAAGCTTTCTTT.

The chain recombines TRBV4-1 with TRBJ2-3; TRBD1 aligns across 8 bases. V gave up 0 bases and J gave up 2 bases; unmatched junction bases: 7. This CDR3 is 17 amino acids long. From germline, CDR1 is MGHRA and CDR2 YSYEKL. The chain's CDR3 is CASSQDRTGRHTDTQYF. The CDR3 region has the DNA TGCGCCAGCAGCCAAGATCGGACAGGGCGTCACACAGATACGCAGTATTTT.

The V and J genes are TRBV9 and TRBJ2-7, with D possibly TRBD2 on 6 matching bases. The CDR3 extends over 14 amino acids. Germline-derived CDR1 and CDR2 are SGDLS and YYNGEE. Trimming removed 4 bases at V and 3 bases at J, with 14 bases between. CDR3 bases: TGTGCCAGCAGCCCTCTCGCGCGGGACTACGAGCAGTACTTC. Protein sequence: CASSPLARDYEQYF.

This chain uses TRBV7-8 with TRBJ1-1; D gene ambiguous. In germline, CDR1 is SGHVS, CDR2 FQNEAQ. This CDR3 region has 14 residues. V lost 5 bases, J lost 1 base, and 11 bases lay in between. CDR3 sequence (DNA): TGTGCCAGCAGCCAACCTGACACGAACACTGAAGCTTTCTTT. Amino acid sequence: CASSQPDTNTEAFF.

V usage is TRBV20-1 and J usage is TRBJ1-4, with D perhaps matching TRBD1 (5 bases). The CDR3 loop spans 15 amino acids. Germline V gene lookup returns CDR1 DFQATT and CDR2 SNEGSKA (reference sequence). Trimming took off 5 bases at V and 0 bases at J, with 13 bases between the two ends. Here the CDR3 reads CSAAGTAATNEKLFF. CDR3 DNA: TGCAGTGCTGCCGGGACGGCGGCAACTAATGAAAAACTGTTTTTT.

This clonotype was detected a few times. The rearrangement links TRBV7-6 to TRBJ2-5; 10 bases align to TRBD1. Germline V CDR1 and CDR2: SGHVS, FNYEAQ. J was trimmed by 5 bases and V by 2 bases; bases with no gene match: 8. The CDR3 consists of 16 residues. The CDR3 loop is CASSLFRTGGSETQYF. The CDR3 DNA reads TGTGCCAGCAGCTTATTCCGGACAGGGGGAAGTGAGACCCAGTACTTC. Variable domain in full (rest from reference TRBV7-6 and TRBJ2-5): GAGVSQSPRYKVTKRGQDVALRCDPISGHVSLYWYRQALGQGPEFLTYFNYEAQQDKSGLPNDRFSAERPEGSISTLTIQRTEQRDSAMYRCASSLFRTGGSETQYFGPGTRLLVL.

This clonotype was found a few times. The chain links TRBV9 to TRBJ2-7; TRBD1 is a possible D gene (5 bases). V was shortened by 4 bases and J by 2 bases, with 16 bases between the two germline ends. Germline V CDR1 and CDR2: SGDLS, YYNGEE. This CDR3 is 15 amino acids long. DNA of the CDR3: TGTGCCAGCAGCCCCCGACAGAATCGAGCCTACGAGCAGTACTTC. Encoded protein: CASSPRQNRAYEQYF. Full variable domain (rest looked up from reference TRBV9 and TRBJ2-7): DSGVTQTPKHLITATGQRVTLRCSPRSGDLSVYWYQQSLDQGLQFLIQYYNGEERAKGNILERFSAQQFPDLHSELNLSSLELGDSALYFCASSPRQNRAYEQYFGPGTRLTVT.

In this sample, this clonotype turned up many times. The chain recombines TRBV6-6 with TRBJ1-1, with D hard to call. CDR1 MNHNY and CDR2 SVGAGI come from the germline V gene (reference sequence). V was trimmed by 5 bases and J by 1 base, leaving 14 bases between them. The CDR3 length is 15 residues. The CDR3 coding sequence is TGTGCCAGCAGTCCGATGCCACGTCCGAACACTGAAGCTTTCTTT. Amino acid sequence: CASSPMPRPNTEAFF.

V and J are TRBV13 and TRBJ1-5, with 7 bases fitting TRBD1. This CDR3 is 15 amino acids long. V shed 5 bases and J 2 bases; nucleotides not matched to a gene: 6. Germline V gene lookup returns CDR1 PRHDT and CDR2 FYEKMQ (reference sequence). In nucleotides, the CDR3 is TGTGCCAGCAGCCAAACAGGGGTGCGCAATCAGCCCCAGCATTTT. This gives the protein CASSQTGVRNQPQHF.

V is TRBV9 and J is TRBJ2-1; TRBD1 might be the D (5 bases). Looked up from germline, CDR1 is SGDLS and CDR2 is YYNGEE. The V end lost 3 bases, the J end lost 2 bases, and 9 bases lay between the germline ends. The CDR3 extends over 14 amino acids. This CDR3 reads CASSAQGPYNEQFF. For the CDR3, the DNA is TGTGCCAGCAGCGCCCAGGGCCCCTACAATGAGCAGTTCTTC.

The V and J genes are TRBV7-8 and TRBJ2-7, with D tentatively TRBD2 (5 bases). The germline gives CDR1 SGHVS, CDR2 FQNEAQ. Trimming took 6 bases from V and 0 from J, leaving 6 bases between them. The CDR3 loop spans 12 amino acids. CDR3 protein: CASSAGSYEQYF. The CDR3 nucleotides are TGTGCCAGCAGTGCGGGCTCCTACGAGCAGTACTTC.

The chain recombines TRBV12-3 or TRBV12-4 with TRBJ2-2; a weak D match, TRBD2 (6 bases). V was pared by 11 bases and J by 6 bases, with 10 bases between. The CDR3 covers 11 residues. The CDR3 coding sequence is TGTGCCGCGGCGGGGTCCGGGGAGCTGTTTTTT. Its translation is CAAAGSGELFF.

V and J are TRBV18 and TRBJ2-7; 9 positions agree with TRBD2. This CDR3 has 16 amino acids. Germline V gene lookup returns CDR1 KGHSH and CDR2 LQKENI. With V trimmed by 4 bases and J by 6 bases, 13 bases remained unmatched. CDR3 loop: CASSLVTLGTSSEQYF. As DNA, the CDR3 is TGTGCCAGCTCACTTGTCACTTTGGGGACTAGCAGCGAGCAGTACTTC.

This clonotype was detected only a few times. V usage is TRBV12-3 or TRBV12-4 and J usage is TRBJ2-3, with D possibly being TRBD2 (6 bases). V was clipped by 5 bases and J by 5 bases, with 14 bases between them. CDR3 length equals 14 residues. CDR3 amino acids: CASSGTPGRDTQYF. CDR3 in DNA: TGTGCCAGCAGTGGGACTCCCGGAAGAGATACGCAGTATTTT.